The 19 T cell receptor beta chains listed next were all sequenced from one sample in a study of T-cell reconstitution after alpha-beta-depleted transplantation in children. The TCRbeta library was prepared with unique molecular identifiers. TCRdb reprocessed the PCR reads via MiXCR and lists one record per CDR3 protein. The profile shows approximately 240,000 distinct CDR3 sequences, approximately 9.5% of them singletons. The starting material was PBMCs from the stem cell graft donor, obtained from the stem cell graft. The receptors here all came from a human donor who donated a stem cell graft to a child with acute lymphoblastic leukemia.

In its sample, this clonotype was seen a few times. The rearrangement links TRBV18 to TRBJ2-3; 11 bases are shared with TRBD2. Germline CDR1 reads KGHSH; CDR2 reads LQKENI. The CDR3 is 15 amino acids. V lost 3 bases, J lost 5 bases, and 4 bases stayed unmatched. The DNA of the CDR3 is TGTGCCAGCTCACCTCGAACTAGCGGGGGAGATACGCAGTATTTT. It translates to CASSPRTSGGDTQYF.

This clonotype was seen only a few times. The chain joins TRBV29-1 to TRBJ2-6, with 7 positions matching TRBD1. The germline gives CDR1 SQVTM, CDR2 ANQGSEA. The CDR3 has 13 amino acids. Trimming at V came to 5 bases and at J to 3 bases, leaving 1 base not matched to a gene. In DNA, the CDR3 is TGCAGCGTTAGGGACAGTGGGGCCAACGTCCTGACTTTC. It yields the protein CSVRDSGANVLTF.

The chain uses TRBV7-2 and TRBJ2-3; 13 bases map to TRBD2. The CDR3 contains 17 residues. V shed 8 bases and J 5 bases; nucleotides not matched to a gene: 13. Germline CDR1 reads SGHTA; CDR2 reads FQGNSA. The CDR3 here is CASRKSGTSGVIDTQYF. CDR3 nucleotide sequence: TGTGCCAGCCGCAAGTCCGGGACTAGCGGGGTAATAGATACGCAGTATTTT.

This clonotype was seen more than once but under ten times. This sequence joins TRBV7-9 and TRBJ2-7; D ambiguous. The CDR3 is 12 residues long. CDR1 is SEHNR, CDR2 FQNEAQ, per germline (reference sequence). Trimming shortened V by 5 bases and J by 6 bases, and 11 bases separated the two germline ends. CDR3 DNA sequence: TGTGCCAGCAGCCTTACAGAGCTCGAGCAGTACTTC. Protein product: CASSLTELEQYF.

This clonotype was seen a handful of times. J is TRBJ2-1 and V is TRBV10-3, with a weak D call TRBD1 (6 bases). Germline V gene sequence: CDR1 ENHRY, CDR2 SYGVKD. Trimming stripped 3 bases from V and 6 bases from J, with 21 bases between. The CDR3 contains 17 residues. The CDR3 DNA is TGTGCCATCAGTGAATCGACAGGCGGACCCCACTTCAATGAGCAGTTCTTC. Encoded protein: CAISESTGGPHFNEQFF.

The sample holds many counts of this clonotype. The V gene is TRBV6-5, the J gene TRBJ2-5; D may be TRBD2 (5 bases). The length of the CDR3 is 15 residues. Germline V gives CDR1 MNHEY, CDR2 SVGAGI. The ends were cut back, 2 bases at V and 2 bases at J, with 12 bases in the middle. The chain's CDR3 is CASSYGGDTQETQYF. The CDR3 DNA reads as TGTGCCAGCAGTTACGGAGGAGACACACAAGAGACCCAGTACTTC.

The rearrangement uses TRBV9 and TRBJ2-1; 9 bases map to TRBD2. The V gene's germline CDR1 is SGDLS and CDR2 YYNGEE. The V gene end was trimmed by 3 bases and the J gene end by 10 bases; junction bases not matched to a gene: 14. This CDR3 is 16 amino acids long. As DNA, the CDR3 is TGTGCCAGCAGCGCTAGCGGGGAGTCGTTTCGGGTAGAGCAGTTCTTC. Translation: CASSASGESFRVEQFF.

Ten or more counts support this clonotype. This chain joins TRBV15 and TRBJ1-5; unclear D gene. This CDR3 is built from 12 residues. Trimming cost V 1 base and J 7 bases, with 5 bases left between them. Germline assignment: CDR1 LNHNV and CDR2 YYDKDF (reference sequence). The CDR3 DNA reads as TGTGCCACCAGCAGAGCCGGCCAGCCCCAGCATTTT. As protein: CATSRAGQPQHF.

In its sample, this clonotype was seen a few times. The chain couples TRBV29-1 to TRBJ2-2; no clear D gene. The length of the CDR3 is 14 residues. CDR1 is SQVTM and CDR2 is ANQGSEA in the germline V gene. Trimming removed 6 bases from V and 1 base from J, with 12 bases in between. In DNA form, the CDR3 reads TGCAGCGTCGTGCCTGCGATGAACACCGGGGAGCTGTTTTTT. Translation gives CSVVPAMNTGELFF.

Remarks on this clonotype: A read error may be the cause here, since a much bigger clone is one base away. CDR3 loop: CASRQRGAPADTQYF. DNA of the CDR3: TGTGCCAGCAGGCAAAGGGGGGCCCCCGCAGATACGCAGTATTTT. The chain joins TRBV13 to TRBJ2-3; the D gene could be TRBD1 or TRBD2 (6 bases each). Trimming shortened V by 6 bases and J by 4 bases, and 17 bases separated the two germline ends. The germline V gene has CDR1 PRHDT and CDR2 FYEKMQ (reference sequence). This CDR3 comprises 15 residues.

In this sample, this clonotype turned up many times. The V and J genes are TRBV12-3 or TRBV12-4 and TRBJ1-5; D gene unclear. V dropped 5 bases and J dropped 3 bases, with 8 bases sitting between them. This CDR3 is built from 13 residues. DNA of the CDR3: TGTGCCAGCAGTCCGGACCTCAATCAGCCCCAGCATTTT. Residues: CASSPDLNQPQHF.

This clonotype came up many times. This chain joins TRBV4-1 and TRBJ2-1; 8 bases line up with TRBD2. Germline loops: CDR1 MGHRA, CDR2 YSYEKL. Trimming cost V 0 bases and J 4 bases; bases outside gene matches: 5. CDR3 length: 16 residues. CDR3 protein: CASSQDPAGGYNEQFF. The CDR3 DNA follows: TGCGCCAGCAGCCAAGACCCCGCGGGGGGTTACAATGAGCAGTTCTTC.

This clonotype has only a few counts. J is TRBJ2-1 and V is TRBV10-3; TRBD1 or TRBD2 may be the D gene (6 bases each). Looked up from germline, CDR1 is ENHRY and CDR2 is SYGVKD. The CDR3 totals 17 residues. The V end lost 4 bases, the J end lost 0 bases, and 16 bases lay between the germline ends. CDR3 DNA: TGTGCCATCAGTGGTTCAGGGGACTCCGGCTCCTACAATGAGCAGTTCTTC. Residues: CAISGSGDSGSYNEQFF.

This clonotype turned up a few times. The chain uses TRBV12-3 or TRBV12-4 and TRBJ1-3, with TRBD1 matching 7 bases. With 7 bases clipped from V and 0 bases from J, the junction kept 9 bases outside the gene matches. This CDR3 is 16 amino acids long. CDR3 region: CASTPPTGPSGNTIYF. CDR3 in DNA: TGTGCCAGCACCCCCCCGACAGGGCCCTCTGGAAACACCATATATTTT.

This clonotype was counted ten times or more. V is TRBV6-5 and J is TRBJ1-2; D not certain. There are 17 residues in the CDR3. With 0 bases removed from V and 1 base from J, the gap between germline ends came to 15 bases. CDR1 is MNHEY, CDR2 SVGAGI, per germline. In DNA, the CDR3 is TGTGCCAGCAGTTACTCGTCTTCACGAGGCGTTAACTATGGCTACACCTTC. Translating gives CASSYSSSRGVNYGYTF.

The CDR3 reads CASSPGALGTEAFF. The CDR3 DNA sequence: TGTGCCAGCTCACCAGGGGCCTTGGGCACTGAAGCTTTCTTT. The chain employs TRBV18 and TRBJ1-1, with D possibly TRBD1 on 5 matching bases. The V gene's germline CDR1 is KGHSH and CDR2 LQKENI. There are 14 residues in the CDR3. V was pared by 2 bases and J by 4 bases, with 11 bases between. Looking up the rest from reference TRBV18 and TRBJ1-1 gives the full variable domain: NAGVMQNPRHLVRRRGQEARLRCSPMKGHSHVYWYRQLPEEGLKFMVYLQKENIIDESGMPKERFSAEFPKEGPSILRIQQVVRGDSAAYFCASSPGALGTEAFFGQGTRLTVV.

This clonotype was counted at least ten times. The V call is TRBV10-2, the J call TRBJ2-7; tentative D call: TRBD2 (6 bases). Trimming stripped 2 bases from V and 4 bases from J, with 9 bases between. The CDR3 has 13 residues. CDR1 is WSHSY, CDR2 SAAADI, per germline. The CDR3 is CASSEAGRYEQYF. DNA for the CDR3: TGCGCCAGCAGTGAGGCAGGGAGGTACGAGCAGTACTTC.

This clonotype was observed a handful of times. This chain connects TRBV27 to TRBJ2-2, with D possibly being TRBD1 (5 bases). CDR3 length: 14 amino acids. V was cut by 5 bases and J by 6 bases, with 13 bases left in between. Germline V gene lookup returns CDR1 MNHEY and CDR2 SMNVEV (reference sequence). DNA for the CDR3: TGTGCCAGCAGTCAACGGATACAGGCCGGGGAGCTGTTTTTT. Translating it yields CASSQRIQAGELFF.

The rearrangement links TRBV5-1 to TRBJ1-1; D not certain. Germline CDR1 and CDR2: SGHRS and YFSETQ. Trimming pared 1 base from V and 5 bases from J, leaving 18 bases between. This CDR3 has 16 amino acids. The CDR3 DNA follows: TGCGCCAGCAGCTTGTCCTCCCTCGGTATGGGGACTGAAGCTTTCTTT. This sequence encodes CASSLSSLGMGTEAFF.